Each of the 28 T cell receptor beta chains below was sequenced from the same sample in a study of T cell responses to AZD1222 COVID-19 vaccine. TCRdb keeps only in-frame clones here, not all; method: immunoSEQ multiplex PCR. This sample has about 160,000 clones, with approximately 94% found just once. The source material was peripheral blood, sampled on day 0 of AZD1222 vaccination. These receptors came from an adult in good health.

CDR3 DNA sequence: TGTGCCAGCTCACCCCGGACCGCTCGGGGTGGAAACACCATATATTTT. Translating gives CASSPRTARGGNTIYF. The chain recombines TRBV18 with TRBJ1-3; D is ambiguous. The CDR3 sequence is 16 residues long. V lost 3 bases and J lost 3, with 15 bases in between. Per germline, CDR1 KGHSH and CDR2 LQKENI.

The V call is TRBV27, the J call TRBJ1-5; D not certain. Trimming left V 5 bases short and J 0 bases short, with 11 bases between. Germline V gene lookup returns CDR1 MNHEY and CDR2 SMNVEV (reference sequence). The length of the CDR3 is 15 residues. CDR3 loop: CASSLSGGSNQPQHF. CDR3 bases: TGTGCCAGCAGTCTCTCTGGAGGTAGCAATCAGCCCCAGCATTTT.

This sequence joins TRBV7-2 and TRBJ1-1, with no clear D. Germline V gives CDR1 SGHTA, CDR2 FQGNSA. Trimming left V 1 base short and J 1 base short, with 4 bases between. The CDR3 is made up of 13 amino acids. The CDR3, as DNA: TGTGCCAGCAGCTTAGTCGGGAACACTGAAGCTTTCTTT. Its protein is CASSLVGNTEAFF.

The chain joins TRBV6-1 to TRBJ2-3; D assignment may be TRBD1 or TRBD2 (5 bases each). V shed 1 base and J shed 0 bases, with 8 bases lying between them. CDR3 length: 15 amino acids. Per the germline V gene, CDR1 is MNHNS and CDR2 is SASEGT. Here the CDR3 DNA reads TGTGCCAGCAGTGAAGAAGAGGGGAGCACAGATACGCAGTATTTT. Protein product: CASSEEEGSTDTQYF.

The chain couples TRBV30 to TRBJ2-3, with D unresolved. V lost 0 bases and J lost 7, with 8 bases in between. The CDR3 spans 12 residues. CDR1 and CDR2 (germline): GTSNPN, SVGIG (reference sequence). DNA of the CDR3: TGTGCCTGGAGTGTAAGTGGTAATACGCAGTATTTT. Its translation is CAWSVSGNTQYF.

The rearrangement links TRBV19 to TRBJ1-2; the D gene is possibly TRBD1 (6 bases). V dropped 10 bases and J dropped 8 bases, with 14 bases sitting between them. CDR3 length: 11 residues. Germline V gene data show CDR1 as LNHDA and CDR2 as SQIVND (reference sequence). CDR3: CATQGSYGYTF. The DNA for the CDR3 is TGTGCCACTCAGGGGTCGTACGGCTACACCTTC. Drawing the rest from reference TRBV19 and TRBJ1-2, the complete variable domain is DGGITQSPKYLFRKEGQNVTLSCEQNLNHDAMYWYRQDPGQGLRLIYYSQIVNDFQKGDIAEGYSVSREKKESFPLTVTSAQKNPTAFYLCATQGSYGYTFGSGTRLTVV.

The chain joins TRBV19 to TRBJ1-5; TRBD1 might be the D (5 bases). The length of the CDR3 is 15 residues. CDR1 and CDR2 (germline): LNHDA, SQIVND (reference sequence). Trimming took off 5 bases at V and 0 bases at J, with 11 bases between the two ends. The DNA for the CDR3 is TGTGCCAGTAGTCGGAGCAGGGTTAGCAATCAGCCCCAGCATTTT. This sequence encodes CASSRSRVSNQPQHF.

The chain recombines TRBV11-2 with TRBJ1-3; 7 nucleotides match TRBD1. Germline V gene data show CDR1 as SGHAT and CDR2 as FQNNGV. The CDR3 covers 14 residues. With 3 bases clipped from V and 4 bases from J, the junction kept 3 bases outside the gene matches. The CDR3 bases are TGTGCCAGCAGCTTGACAGGGTTGGGAAACACCATATATTTT. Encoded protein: CASSLTGLGNTIYF.

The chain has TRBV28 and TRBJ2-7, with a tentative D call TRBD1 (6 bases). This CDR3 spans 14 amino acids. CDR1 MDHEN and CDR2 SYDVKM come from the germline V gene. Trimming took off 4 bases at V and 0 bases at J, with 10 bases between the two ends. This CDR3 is CASSYGQSSYEQYV. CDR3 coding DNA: TGTGCCAGCAGTTACGGACAGAGCTCCTACGAGCAGTACGTC.

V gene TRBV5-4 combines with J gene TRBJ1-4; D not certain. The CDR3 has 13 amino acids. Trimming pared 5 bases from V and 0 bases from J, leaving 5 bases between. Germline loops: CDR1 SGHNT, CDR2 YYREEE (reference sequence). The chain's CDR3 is CASSSATNEKLFF. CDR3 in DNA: TGTGCCAGCAGTTCTGCAACTAATGAAAAACTGTTTTTT.

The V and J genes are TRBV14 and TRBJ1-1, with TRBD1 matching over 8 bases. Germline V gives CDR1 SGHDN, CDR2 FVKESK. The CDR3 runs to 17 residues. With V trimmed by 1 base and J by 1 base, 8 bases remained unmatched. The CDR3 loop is CASSQVPGGYGNTEAFF. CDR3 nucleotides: TGTGCCAGCAGCCAAGTACCAGGGGGCTATGGGAACACTGAAGCTTTCTTT.

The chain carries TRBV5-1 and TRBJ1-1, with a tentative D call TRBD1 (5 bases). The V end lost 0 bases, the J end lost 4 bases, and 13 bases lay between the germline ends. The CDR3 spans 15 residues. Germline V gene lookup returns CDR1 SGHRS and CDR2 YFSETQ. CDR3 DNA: TGCGCCAGCAGCTTGGCCCAGGCGGGGGGCACTGAAGCTTTCTTT. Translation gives CASSLAQAGGTEAFF.

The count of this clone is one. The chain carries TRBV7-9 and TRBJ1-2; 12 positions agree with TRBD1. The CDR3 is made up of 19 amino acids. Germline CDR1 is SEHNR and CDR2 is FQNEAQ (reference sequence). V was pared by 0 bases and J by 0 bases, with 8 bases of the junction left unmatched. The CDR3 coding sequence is TGTGCCAGCAGCTTAGCGCCGGGACAGGGGGCAGGAGCTAACTATGGCTACACCTTC. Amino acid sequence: CASSLAPGQGAGANYGYTF.

The DNA of the CDR3 is TGTGCCAGCTCCACGGACGACTACGAGCAGTACGTC. Its protein product is CASSTDDYEQYV. This chain links TRBV18 with TRBJ2-7; D remains unclear. V was clipped by 6 bases and J by 3 bases, with 9 bases between them. Germline-derived CDR1 and CDR2 are KGHSH and LQKENI. The CDR3 consists of 12 residues.

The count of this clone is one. The CDR3: CASSGQNEKLFF. The CDR3 DNA follows: TGTGCCAGCAGTGGACAAAATGAAAAACTGTTTTTT. The rearrangement uses TRBV2 and TRBJ1-4, with no clear D. The CDR3 is 12 amino acids. Germline-derived CDR1 and CDR2 are SNHLY and FYNNEI. Trimming removed 4 bases at V and 5 bases at J, with 5 bases between.

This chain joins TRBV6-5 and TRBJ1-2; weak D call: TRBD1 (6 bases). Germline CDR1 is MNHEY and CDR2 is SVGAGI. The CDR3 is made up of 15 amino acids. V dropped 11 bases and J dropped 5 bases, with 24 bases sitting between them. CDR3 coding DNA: TGTGCCGGCGCCTCTCTGGGGGCTGGAGGTTATGGCTACACCTTC. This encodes CAGASLGAGGYGYTF.

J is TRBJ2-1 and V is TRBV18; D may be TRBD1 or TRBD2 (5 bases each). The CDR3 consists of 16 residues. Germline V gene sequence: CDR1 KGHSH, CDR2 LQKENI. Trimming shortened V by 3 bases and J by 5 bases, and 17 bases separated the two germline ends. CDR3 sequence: CASSPLPGPPDNEQFF. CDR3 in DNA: TGTGCCAGCTCACCCTTGCCGGGACCTCCGGACAATGAGCAGTTCTTC. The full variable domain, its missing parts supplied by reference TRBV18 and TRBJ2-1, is NAGVMQNPRHLVRRRGQEARLRCSPMKGHSHVYWYRQLPEEGLKFMVYLQKENIIDESGMPKERFSAEFPKEGPSILRIQQVVRGDSAAYFCASSPLPGPPDNEQFFGPGTRLTVL.

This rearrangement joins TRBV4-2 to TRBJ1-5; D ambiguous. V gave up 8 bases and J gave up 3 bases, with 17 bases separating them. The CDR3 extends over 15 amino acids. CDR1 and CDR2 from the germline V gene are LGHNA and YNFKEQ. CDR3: CASQPMADSNQPQHF. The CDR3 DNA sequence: TGTGCCAGCCAGCCAATGGCAGATTCCAATCAGCCCCAGCATTTT.

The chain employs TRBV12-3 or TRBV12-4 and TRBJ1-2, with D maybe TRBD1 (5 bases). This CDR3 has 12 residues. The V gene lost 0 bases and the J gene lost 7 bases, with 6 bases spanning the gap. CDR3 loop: CASSLAGVGYTF. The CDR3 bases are TGTGCCAGCAGTTTAGCAGGGGTTGGCTACACCTTC.

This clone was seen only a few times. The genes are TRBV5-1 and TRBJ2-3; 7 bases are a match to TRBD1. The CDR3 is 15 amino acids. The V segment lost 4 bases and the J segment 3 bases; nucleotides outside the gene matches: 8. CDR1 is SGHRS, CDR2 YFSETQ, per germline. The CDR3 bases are TGCGCCAGCAGCCCTTACCCGGACAGGACAGATACGCAGTATTTT. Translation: CASSPYPDRTDTQYF. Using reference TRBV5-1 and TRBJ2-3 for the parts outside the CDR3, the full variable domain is KAGVTQTPRYLIKTRGQQVTLSCSPISGHRSVSWYQQTPGQGLQFLFEYFSETQRNKGNFPGRFSGRQFSNSRSEMNVSTLELGDSALYLCASSPYPDRTDTQYFGPGTRLTVL.

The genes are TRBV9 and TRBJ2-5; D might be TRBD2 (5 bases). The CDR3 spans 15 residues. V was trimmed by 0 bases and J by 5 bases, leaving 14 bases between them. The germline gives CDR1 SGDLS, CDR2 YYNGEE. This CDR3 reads CASSVGSVAKETQYF. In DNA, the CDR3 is TGTGCCAGCAGCGTAGGGTCGGTAGCGAAGGAGACCCAGTACTTC.

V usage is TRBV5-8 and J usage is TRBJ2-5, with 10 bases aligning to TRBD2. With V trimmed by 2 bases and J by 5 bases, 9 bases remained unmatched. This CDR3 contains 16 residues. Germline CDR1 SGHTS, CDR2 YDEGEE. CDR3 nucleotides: TGTGCCAGCAGCTTAAAGCGGGGGGGCCTCCATGAGACCCAGTACTTC. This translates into CASSLKRGGLHETQYF.

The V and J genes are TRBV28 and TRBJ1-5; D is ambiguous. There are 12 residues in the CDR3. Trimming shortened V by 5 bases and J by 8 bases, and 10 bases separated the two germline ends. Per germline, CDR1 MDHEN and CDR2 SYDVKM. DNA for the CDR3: TGTGCCAGCAGTCGAAGTGTAGAGCCCCAGCATTTT. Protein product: CASSRSVEPQHF.

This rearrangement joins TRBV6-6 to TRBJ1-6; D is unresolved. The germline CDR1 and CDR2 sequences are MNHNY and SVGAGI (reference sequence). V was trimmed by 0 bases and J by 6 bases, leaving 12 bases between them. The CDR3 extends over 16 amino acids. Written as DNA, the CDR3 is TGTGCCAGCAGTTACTCGCAGTCCGGAATTAATTCACCCCTCCACTTT. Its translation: CASSYSQSGINSPLHF.

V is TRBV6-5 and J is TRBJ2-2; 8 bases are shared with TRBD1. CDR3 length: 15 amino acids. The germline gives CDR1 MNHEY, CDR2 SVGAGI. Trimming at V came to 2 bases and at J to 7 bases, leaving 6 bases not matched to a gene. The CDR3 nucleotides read TGTGCCAGCAGTTACAGCCAGGGGGCCGTCGGGGAGCTGTTTTTT. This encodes CASSYSQGAVGELFF.

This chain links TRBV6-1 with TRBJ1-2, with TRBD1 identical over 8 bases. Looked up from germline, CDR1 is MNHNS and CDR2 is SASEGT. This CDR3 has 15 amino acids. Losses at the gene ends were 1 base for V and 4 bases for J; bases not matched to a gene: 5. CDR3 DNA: TGTGCCAGCAGTGAAGAGAACAGGGGGATCTATGGCTACACCTTC. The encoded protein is CASSEENRGIYGYTF.

CDR3 sequence reads: CAISEQAAGEETQYF. The CDR3 nucleotides read TGTGCCATCAGTGAGCAGGCAGCGGGGGAAGAGACCCAGTACTTC. The chain couples TRBV10-3 to TRBJ2-5, with 8 bases identical to TRBD2. CDR1 ENHRY and CDR2 SYGVKD come from the germline V gene. CDR3 length: 15 residues. V lost 2 bases and J lost 3; bases outside the gene matches: 5.

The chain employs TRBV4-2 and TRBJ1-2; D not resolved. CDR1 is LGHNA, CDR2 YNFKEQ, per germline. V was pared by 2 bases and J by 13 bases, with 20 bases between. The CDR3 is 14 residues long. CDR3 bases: TGTGCCAGCAGCCAACGCGGACTGAGCCGAATAAGCACCTTC. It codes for CASSQRGLSRISTF.